What follows are 18 T cell receptor beta chains derived from one specimen sequenced in a study of T cells in women clearing cervical HPV infection. The method was immunoSEQ multiplex PCR; TCRdb's version includes in-frame clones alone and lacks a portion of them. Its listing shows 30,000 or so clones. Sequenced: blood buffy coat. The receptors stem from a woman aged 18 to 75 with a cervical HPV16 infection that either progressed to CIN3+ or cleared (not recorded which).

As to this clone: The read ends 3 residues shy of where the CDR3 ends; the end is completed using the germline J gene. The chain carries TRBV30 and TRBJ1-1, with D unclear. In germline, CDR1 is GTSNPN, CDR2 SVGIG (reference sequence). V lost 2 bases to trimming and J lost 7 bases, with 17 bases between them. The CDR3 is made up of 14 amino acids. The CDR3 reads CAWSSRRRGSEAFF. The CDR3 DNA, read in part, is TGTGCCTGGAGTTCAAGACGGCGCGGGAGTGAA.

Concerning this clone itself: The read comes to an end 3 residues before the CDR3 does, leaving the germline J gene to fill in the end. The chain carries TRBV11-2 and TRBJ2-1, with 11 nucleotides matching TRBD2. The ends lost 3 bases at V and 4 bases at J; junction bases unmatched: 2. Germline CDR1 and CDR2: SGHAT and FQNNGV. The length of the CDR3 is 15 residues. Incomplete CDR3 DNA: TGTGCCAGCAGCTTTTGGACTAGCGGGTACAATGAG. Protein: CASSFWTSGYNE. The full-length CDR3 reads as CASSFWTSGYNEQFF.

To note about this clone: The read stops 3 residues short of the end of the CDR3; the missing end is completed from the germline J gene. V and J are TRBV13 and TRBJ2-7; 7 nucleotides line up with TRBD1. Looked up from germline, CDR1 is PRHDT and CDR2 is FYEKMQ (reference sequence). This CDR3 contains 14 residues. Germline trimming cut 5 bases from V and 0 bases from J; bases unmatched to any gene: 4. The CDR3: CASSQRDSSYEQYF. Incomplete CDR3 DNA: TGTGCCAGCAGCCAACGGGACAGCTCCTACGAG.

A remark on this clone: Germline is not matched at one junction end, which may reflect a read error. The same CDR3 can be traced to other DNA sequences in this sample. The covered CDR3 bases are TGTGCCAGTAGTATAGTCAGGCCGGGACAGAGAACTTCCTCTGGAAACACT. It codes for CASSIVRPGQRTSSGNT. The full CDR3 protein is CASSIVRPGQRTSSGNTIYF. The chain is built from TRBV19 and TRBJ1-3, with 7 bases identical to TRBD1. The read is 3 residues too short to cover the CDR3 end, so that end is filled in from the germline J gene. Germline V gene data show CDR1 as LNHDA and CDR2 as SQIVND (reference sequence). The CDR3 runs to 20 residues.

Comments on this clone: The read ends 3 residues shy of where the CDR3 ends; the end is completed using the germline J gene. The chain has TRBV29-1 and TRBJ2-3; tentatively, D is TRBD2 (6 bases). Trimming removed 0 bases from V and 3 bases from J, with 16 bases in between. The germline gives CDR1 SQVTM, CDR2 ANQGSEA. The CDR3 length is 16 residues. The part of the CDR3 DNA that was read is TGCAGCGTTGAAGATAGAAAGGGGAGCGGGACAGATACG. Encoded protein: CSVEDRKGSGTDT. The full CDR3 reads CSVEDRKGSGTDTQYF.

Concerning this clone itself: The read falls 3 residues short of the CDR3 end, and the missing part is taken from the germline J gene. V and J are TRBV24-1 and TRBJ2-3; D is undetermined. From germline, CDR1 is KGHDR and CDR2 SFDVKD. The length of the CDR3 is 14 residues. V was clipped by 1 base and J by 5 bases, with 9 bases between them. CDR3 bases read: TGTGCCACCAGTGATTTATCTAGTGTAGATACG. Translating gives CATSDLSSVDT. The entire CDR3 reads CATSDLSSVDTQYF.

About this clone: The read is 3 residues too short to cover the CDR3 end, so that end is filled in from the germline J gene. The rearrangement links TRBV12-3 or TRBV12-4 to TRBJ1-5; 7 bases are a match to TRBD1. The CDR3 totals 14 residues. After removal of 6 bases from V and 3 bases from J, the junction contained 5 bases not matched to a gene. CDR3 DNA (partial): TGTGCCAGCAGCCGAGACAGGGCCAATCAGCCC. Protein sequence: CASSRDRANQP. The full CDR3 sequence reads CASSRDRANQPQHF.

Note on this clone: The CDR3 end lies 3 residues beyond the end of the read and is filled in from the germline J gene. V is TRBV19 and J is TRBJ2-1; 9 nucleotides align to TRBD2. V trimming: 6 bases; J trimming: 9 bases; junction bases outside the gene matches: 9. The CDR3 covers 14 residues. Germline CDR1 and CDR2: LNHDA and SQIVND (reference sequence). The CDR3 loop is CASRRLAEAGEQFF. The part of the CDR3 DNA that was read is TGTGCCAGTAGGCGACTAGCGGAGGCTGGTGAG.

A note on this clone: The CDR3 end falls 3 residues outside the read, so it is completed with the germline J gene. This same CDR3 is encoded by further DNA sequences in the sample. The chain recombines TRBV19 with TRBJ1-3; a weak D match, TRBD1 (5 bases). Per germline, CDR1 LNHDA and CDR2 SQIVND (reference sequence). The CDR3 spans 16 residues. V was cut by 6 bases and J by 0 bases, with 15 bases left in between. The CDR3 loop is CASRLRGGRSGNTIYF. CDR3 DNA, as far as it was read: TGTGCCAGTAGACTGAGGGGTGGACGCTCTGGAAACACC. Filled out from reference TRBV19 and TRBJ1-3, the complete variable domain reads DGGITQSPKYLFRKEGQNVTLSCEQNLNHDAMYWYRQDPGQGLRLIYYSQIVNDFQKGDIAEGYSVSREKKESFPLTVTSAQKNPTAFYLCASRLRGGRSGNTIYFGEGSWLTVV.

Regarding this clone: From the germline J gene comes the end of the CDR3, since the read stops 3 residues before it. The chain uses TRBV20-1 and TRBJ1-2; TRBD1 matches at 9 bases. Germline CDR1 reads DFQATT; CDR2 reads SNEGSKA (reference sequence). The CDR3 has 13 amino acids. J was trimmed by 4 bases and V by 6 bases; bases with no gene match: 6. CDR3 protein: CSARDREGYGYTF. Incomplete CDR3 DNA: TGCAGTGCCCGGGACAGGGAGGGCTATGGC.

In regard to this clone: The read is 3 residues too short to cover the CDR3 end, so that end is filled in from the germline J gene. The V call is TRBV20-1, the J call TRBJ2-1; perhaps TRBD2 as D (6 bases). This CDR3 has 16 amino acids. V was clipped by 2 bases and J by 0 bases, with 14 bases between them. CDR1 is DFQATT and CDR2 is SNEGSKA in the germline V gene (reference sequence). The CDR3 here is CSARRRVGGSYNEQFF. The part of the CDR3 DNA that was read is TGCAGTGCTAGACGCAGGGTCGGGGGCTCCTACAATGAG.

The CDR3 loop is CASSLQANQPQHF. CDR3 bases read: TGTGCCAGCAGCCTACAGGCTAATCAGCCC. This chain uses TRBV7-3 with TRBJ1-5; tentative D call: TRBD1 (5 bases). The sequence runs out 3 residues before the end of the CDR3; the remainder is reconstructed from the germline J gene. V was trimmed by 5 bases and J by 4 bases, leaving 9 bases between them. This CDR3 region has 13 residues. The germline V gene has CDR1 SGHTA and CDR2 FQGTGA.

Notes on this clone: The DNA ends 3 residues before the CDR3 does, and the rest of the CDR3 is filled in from the germline J gene. The rearrangement links TRBV19 to TRBJ1-5; no clear D gene. V dropped 1 base and J dropped 4 bases, with 8 bases sitting between them. The CDR3 sequence is 14 residues long. The V gene's germline CDR1 is LNHDA and CDR2 SQIVND (reference sequence). The CDR3 loop is CASSIGQRNQPQHF. The part of the CDR3 DNA that was read is TGTGCCAGTAGTATAGGACAACGAAATCAGCCC.

Turning to this clone: With the read ending 3 residues before the CDR3 end, the germline J gene is used to fill in that end. This chain uses TRBV29-1 with TRBJ1-1; no definite D call. The CDR3 is 13 residues long. Trimming pared 3 bases from V and 1 base from J, leaving 9 bases between. Germline V gene sequence: CDR1 SQVTM, CDR2 ANQGSEA. The CDR3 protein is CSVERVENTEAFF. Incomplete CDR3 DNA: TGCAGCGTTGAGAGGGTAGAGAACACTGAA.

A note on this clone: Coverage ceases 3 residues before the CDR3 finishes, and the germline J gene fills in the end. This chain joins TRBV11-2 and TRBJ1-2; 8 nucleotides line up with TRBD1. The CDR3 is 11 residues long. The V segment lost 9 bases and the J segment 7 bases; nucleotides outside the gene matches: 4. Germline CDR1 reads SGHAT; CDR2 reads FQNNGV. CDR3 residues: CASWTGLGYTF. The sequenced part of the CDR3 DNA is TGTGCCAGTTGGACAGGGCTTGGC.

Note on this clone: The CDR3 extends 3 residues past the end of the read, so its final part is completed from the germline J gene. The chain employs TRBV2 and TRBJ2-5; 11 bases align to TRBD1. Germline loops: CDR1 SNHLY, CDR2 FYNNEI. The CDR3 is 14 residues long. J lost 5 bases, V lost 10 bases, and 9 bases had no gene match. CDR3 DNA, as far as it was read: TGTGCCATCCCTAGGGACAGGGGGTCTGAGACC. Its translation: CAIPRDRGSET. The whole CDR3 protein reads CAIPRDRGSETQYF.

Details on this clone: The read ends 3 residues early relative to the CDR3; the germline J gene fills the gap. The V call is TRBV18, the J call TRBJ2-3; 10 bases fit TRBD2. Trimming at V came to 5 bases and at J to 3 bases, leaving 20 bases not matched to a gene. CDR1 KGHSH and CDR2 LQKENI come from the germline V gene. This CDR3 contains 20 residues. The sequenced CDR3 bases are TGTGCCAGCTCAGAAACCGGACCGGGACTAGCGCCAACTGGTACAGATACG. This encodes CASSETGPGLAPTGTDT. The whole CDR3 sequence reads CASSETGPGLAPTGTDTQYF.

With respect to this clone: The read halts 3 residues ahead of the CDR3 end, with the missing end drawn from the germline J gene. J is TRBJ1-2 and V is TRBV18; TRBD1 matches 9 bases. The CDR3 extends over 15 amino acids. Looked up from germline, CDR1 is KGHSH and CDR2 is LQKENI. The CDR3 sequence is CASSPEQGAYGGYTF. Incomplete CDR3 DNA: TGTGCCAGCTCACCAGAACAGGGGGCCTACGGGGGC.